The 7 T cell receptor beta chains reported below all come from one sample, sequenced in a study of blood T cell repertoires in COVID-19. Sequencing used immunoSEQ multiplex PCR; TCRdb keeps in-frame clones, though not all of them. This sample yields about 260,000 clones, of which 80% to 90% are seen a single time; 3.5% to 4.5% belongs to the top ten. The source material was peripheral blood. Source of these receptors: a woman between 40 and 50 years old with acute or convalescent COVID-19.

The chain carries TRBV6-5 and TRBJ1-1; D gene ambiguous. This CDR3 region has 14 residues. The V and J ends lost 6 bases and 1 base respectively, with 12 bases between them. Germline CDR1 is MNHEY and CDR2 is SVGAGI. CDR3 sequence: CASSQQPSNTEAFF. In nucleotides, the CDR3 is TGTGCCAGCAGCCAACAGCCCTCGAACACTGAAGCTTTCTTT.

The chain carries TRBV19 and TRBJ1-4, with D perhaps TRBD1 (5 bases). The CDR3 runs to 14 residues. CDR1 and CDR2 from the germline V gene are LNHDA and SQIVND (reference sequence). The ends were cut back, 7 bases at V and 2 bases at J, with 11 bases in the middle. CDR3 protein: CASMGYRTNEKLFF. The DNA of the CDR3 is TGTGCCAGTATGGGGTACAGGACTAATGAAAAACTGTTTTTT.

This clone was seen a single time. The CDR3 DNA is TGTGCCAGCAGCCCGGGACTGTATAATTCACCCCTCCACTTT. Its protein is CASSPGLYNSPLHF. This chain links TRBV7-2 with TRBJ1-6; possibly TRBD1 for D (5 bases). Germline V gene lookup returns CDR1 SGHTA and CDR2 FQGNSA. The V end was cut by 5 bases, the J end by 4 bases, with 9 bases between. The CDR3 covers 14 residues.

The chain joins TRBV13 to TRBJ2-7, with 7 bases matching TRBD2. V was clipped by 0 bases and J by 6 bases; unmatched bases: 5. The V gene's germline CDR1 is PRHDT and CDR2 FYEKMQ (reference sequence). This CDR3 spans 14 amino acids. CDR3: CASSLGRGVSEQYV. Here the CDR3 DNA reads TGTGCCAGCAGCTTAGGCCGGGGGGTTAGCGAGCAGTACGTC.

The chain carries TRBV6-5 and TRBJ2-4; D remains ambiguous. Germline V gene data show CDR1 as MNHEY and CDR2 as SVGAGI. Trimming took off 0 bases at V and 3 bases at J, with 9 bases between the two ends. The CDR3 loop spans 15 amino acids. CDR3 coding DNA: TGTGCCAGCAGTTACTCACAATATCACAAAAACATTCAGTACTTC. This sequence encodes CASSYSQYHKNIQYF.

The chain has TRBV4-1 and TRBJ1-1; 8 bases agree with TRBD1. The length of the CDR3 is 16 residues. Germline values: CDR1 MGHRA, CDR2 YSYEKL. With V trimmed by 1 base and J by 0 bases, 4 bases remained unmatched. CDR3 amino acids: CASSQVGQGMNTEAFF. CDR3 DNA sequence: TGCGCCAGCAGCCAAGTCGGACAGGGAATGAACACTGAAGCTTTCTTT.

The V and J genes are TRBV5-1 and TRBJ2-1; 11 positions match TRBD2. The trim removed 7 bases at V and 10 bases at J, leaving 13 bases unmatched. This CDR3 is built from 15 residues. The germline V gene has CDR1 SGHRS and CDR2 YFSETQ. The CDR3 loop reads CASFALAGGPGEQFF. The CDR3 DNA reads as TGCGCCAGCTTCGCCTTAGCGGGGGGGCCTGGGGAGCAGTTCTTC.